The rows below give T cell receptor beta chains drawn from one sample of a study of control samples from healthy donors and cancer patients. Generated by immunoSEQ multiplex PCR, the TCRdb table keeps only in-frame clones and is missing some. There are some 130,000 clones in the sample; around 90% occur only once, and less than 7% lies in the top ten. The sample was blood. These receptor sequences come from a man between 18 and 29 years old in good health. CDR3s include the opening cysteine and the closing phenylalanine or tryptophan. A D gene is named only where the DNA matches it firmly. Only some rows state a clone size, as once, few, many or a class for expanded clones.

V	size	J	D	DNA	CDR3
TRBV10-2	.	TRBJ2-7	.	TGCGCCAGCAGTGACGACAGGTTATCCTACGAGCAGTACTTC	CASSDDRLSYEQYF
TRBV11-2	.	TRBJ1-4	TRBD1	TGTGCCAGCAGCCCTTCGGACAGGGCGACGGGTGAAAAACTGTTTTTT	CASSPSDRATGEKLFF
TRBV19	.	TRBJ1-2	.	TGTGCCAGTAGTCTCGACACTGGCTACACCTTC	CASSLDTGYTF
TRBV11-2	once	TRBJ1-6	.	TGTGCCAGCAGCTTTTTGTCTTTCGGGAGCTATAATTCACCCCTCCACTTT	CASSFLSFGSYNSPLHF
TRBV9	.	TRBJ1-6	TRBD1	TGTGCCAGCAGCGTTTCAGGGGGCCACGCAAATTCACCCCTCCACTTT	CASSVSGGHANSPLHF
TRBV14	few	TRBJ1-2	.	TGTGCCAGCAGCCAAGACAAGGACTATGGCTACACCTTC	CASSQDKDYGYTF
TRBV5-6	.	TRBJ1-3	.	TGTGCCAGCAGCTTAGTAGCAGGCAGCTCTGGAAACACCATATATTTT	CASSLVAGSSGNTIYF
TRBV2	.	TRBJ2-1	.	TGTGCCAGCGGATCCTACAATGAGCAGTTCTTC	CASGSYNEQFF
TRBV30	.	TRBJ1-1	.	TGTGCCTGCAACCGGGGGTATACCTTGAACACTGAAGCTTTCTTT	CACNRGYTLNTEAFF
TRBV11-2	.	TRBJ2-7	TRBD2	TGTGCCAGCAGCTTAGCTGGGGGGGGACTGCCCTACGAGCAGTACTTC	CASSLAGGGLPYEQYF
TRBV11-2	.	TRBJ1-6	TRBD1	TGTGCCAGCAGCACATGGGACAGGGGAGCGCCCCTCCACTTT	CASSTWDRGAPLHF
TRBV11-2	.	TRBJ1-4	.	TGTGCCAGCAGCCGTCACACAGGCCAAAAAAATGAAAAACTGTTTTTT	CASSRHTGQKNEKLFF
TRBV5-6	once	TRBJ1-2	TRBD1	TGTGCCAGCAGCTTGGTCGACAGGGACGATGGCTACACCTTC	CASSLVDRDDGYTF
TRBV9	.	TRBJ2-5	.	TGTGCCAGCAGCGTAGAGGCAGGGAGGGAGACCCAGTACTTC	CASSVEAGRETQYF
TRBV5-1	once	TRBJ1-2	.	TGCGCCAGCAGCTTTTTGGCAGCCGCTAACTATGGCTACACCTTC	CASSFLAAANYGYTF
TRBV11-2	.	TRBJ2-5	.	TGTGCCAGCAGCCTCCTCGGGGAGACCCAGTACTTC	CASSLLGETQYF
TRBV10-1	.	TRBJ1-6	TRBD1	TGCGCCAGCAGCCTCGGGACAGCTAATTCACCCCTCCACTTT	CASSLGTANSPLHF
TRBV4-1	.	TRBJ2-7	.	TGCGCCAGCAGCCAAGACCTCCGATGGGAGCAGTACTTC	CASSQDLRWEQYF
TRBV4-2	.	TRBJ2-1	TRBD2	TGTGCCAGCAGCTTACTAGCGGGGGGTATTGGAGTCTATGAGCAGTTCTTC	CASSLLAGGIGVYEQFF
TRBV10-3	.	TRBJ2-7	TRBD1	TGTGCCATCAACCGGGACAGGGCTGGCTACGAGCAGTACTTC	CAINRDRAGYEQYF
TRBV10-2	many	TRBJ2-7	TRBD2	TGCGCCAGCAGTAATAGCGGGGGGGCCTACGAGCAGTACTTC	CASSNSGGAYEQYF
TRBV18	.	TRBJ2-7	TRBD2	TGTGCCAGCTCGGCCACCGGGACTAGCGGTTACGAGCAGTACTTC	CASSATGTSGYEQYF
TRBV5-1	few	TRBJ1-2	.	TGCGCCAGCAGCTTGGTGGCAGGGTCCTATGGCTACACCTTC	CASSLVAGSYGYTF
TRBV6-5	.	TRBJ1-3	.	TGTGCCAGCAGGACGGCCGCTGGAAACACCATATATTTT	CASRTAAGNTIYF
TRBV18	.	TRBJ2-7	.	TGTGCCAGCTCACCAAGACAGTTACCCTACGAGCAGTACTTC	CASSPRQLPYEQYF
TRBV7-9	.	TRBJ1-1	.	TGTGCCAGCAGCTTAAGAGGGGGCACTGAAGCTTTCTTT	CASSLRGGTEAFF
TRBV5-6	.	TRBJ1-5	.	TGTGCCAGCAGCTTGGTTGACCAGCCCCAGCATTTT	CASSLVDQPQHF
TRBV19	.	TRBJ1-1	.	TGTGCCACCGAGGGGTCTTTTGTGGGTTACACTGAAGCTTTCTTT	CATEGSFVGYTEAFF